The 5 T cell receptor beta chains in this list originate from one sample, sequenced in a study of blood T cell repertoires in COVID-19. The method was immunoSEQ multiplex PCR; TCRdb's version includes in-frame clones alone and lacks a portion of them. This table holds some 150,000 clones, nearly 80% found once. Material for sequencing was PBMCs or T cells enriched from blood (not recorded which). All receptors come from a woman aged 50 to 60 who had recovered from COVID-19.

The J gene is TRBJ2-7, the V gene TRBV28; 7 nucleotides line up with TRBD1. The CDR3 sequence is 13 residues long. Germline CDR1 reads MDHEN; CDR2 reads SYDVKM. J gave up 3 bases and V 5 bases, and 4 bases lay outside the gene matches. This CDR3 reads CASSRQGSYEQYF. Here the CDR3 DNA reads TGTGCCAGCAGTCGACAGGGTAGCTACGAGCAGTACTTC.

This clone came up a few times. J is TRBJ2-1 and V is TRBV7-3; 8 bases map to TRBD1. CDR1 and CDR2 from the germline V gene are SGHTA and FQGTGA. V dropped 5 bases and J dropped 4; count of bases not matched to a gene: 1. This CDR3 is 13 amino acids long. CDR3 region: CASSRTGYNEQFF. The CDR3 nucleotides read TGTGCCAGCAGCCGGACAGGGTACAATGAGCAGTTCTTC.

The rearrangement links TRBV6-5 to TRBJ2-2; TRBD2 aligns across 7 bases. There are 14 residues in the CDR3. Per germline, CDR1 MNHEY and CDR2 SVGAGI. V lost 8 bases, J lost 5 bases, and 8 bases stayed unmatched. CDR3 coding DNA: TGTGCCAGCGAAGCGGGGCGCGGGACCGGGGAGCTGTTTTTT. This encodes CASEAGRGTGELFF.

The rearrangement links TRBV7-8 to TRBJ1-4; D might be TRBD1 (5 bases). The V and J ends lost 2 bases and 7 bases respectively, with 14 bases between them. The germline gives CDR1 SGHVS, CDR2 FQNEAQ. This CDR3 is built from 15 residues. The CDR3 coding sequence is TGTGCCAGCAGCTTAAAGCAGGGAAGAGGTGAAAAACTGTTTTTT. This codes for CASSLKQGRGEKLFF.

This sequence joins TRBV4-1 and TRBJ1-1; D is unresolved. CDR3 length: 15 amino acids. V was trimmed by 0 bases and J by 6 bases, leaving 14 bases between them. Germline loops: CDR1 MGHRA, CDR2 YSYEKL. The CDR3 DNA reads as TGCGCCAGCAGCCAAGACGGCGGAAGTCGCGCTGAAGCTTTCTTT. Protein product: CASSQDGGSRAEAFF.